What follows are 5 T cell receptor beta chains derived from one specimen sequenced in a study of cytomegalovirus exposure and HLA in healthy donors. Sequenced by immunoSEQ multiplex PCR; TCRdb stores in-frame clones only, minus some. Here the sample spans about 120,000 clones, under 90% being singletons. Specimen: PBMCs. The receptors were sampled from a woman aged 25 to 45 in good health and CMV-seronegative.

The V call is TRBV5-1, the J call TRBJ1-2; D is perhaps TRBD1 (5 bases). V was trimmed by 0 bases and J by 1 base, leaving 16 bases between them. Germline V gene sequence: CDR1 SGHRS, CDR2 YFSETQ. This CDR3 is built from 17 residues. This CDR3 is CASSLERGGDLNYGYTF. CDR3 DNA: TGCGCCAGCAGCTTGGAGCGGGGAGGGGACCTTAACTATGGCTACACCTTC.

This clone appeared a single time. This may stem from a read error, because a much larger clone lies one nucleotide away. Likely a read error: the CDR3 ends without its conserved phenylalanine or tryptophan. The chain is built from TRBV7-9 and TRBJ2-7; TRBD1 agrees at 7 bases. Germline V gene lookup returns CDR1 SEHNR and CDR2 FQNEAQ (reference sequence). The CDR3 extends over 15 amino acids. V lost 4 bases, J lost 1 base, and 7 bases stayed unmatched. CDR3 bases: TGTGCCAGCAGCTCGGTAATGGGACAGTCCTACGAGCAGTACTCC. It yields the protein CASSSVMGQSYEQYS.

V usage is TRBV19 and J usage is TRBJ1-2, with D tentatively TRBD1 (6 bases). This CDR3 contains 14 residues. Germline V gene lookup returns CDR1 LNHDA and CDR2 SQIVND (reference sequence). The V end lost 7 bases, the J end lost 2 bases, and 14 bases lay between the germline ends. CDR3 in amino acids: CASMGADSNYGYTF. The CDR3 DNA sequence: TGTGCCAGTATGGGGGCGGACAGCAACTATGGCTACACCTTC.

The CDR3 nucleotides read TGTGCCAGCAGCTTTTGGTCGGGGCAAGAGACCCAGTACTTC. This codes for CASSFWSGQETQYF. The rearrangement joins TRBV7-2 to TRBJ2-5; perhaps TRBD2 as D (5 bases). This CDR3 is built from 14 residues. The V end lost 3 bases, the J end lost 2 bases, and 10 bases lay between the germline ends. CDR1 SGHTA and CDR2 FQGNSA come from the germline V gene.

J is TRBJ2-3 and V is TRBV11-1; 12 bases line up with TRBD2. Germline V gives CDR1 SGHAT, CDR2 FQDESV (reference sequence). The CDR3 length is 15 residues. Unmatched junction bases numbered 6, after V lost 5 bases and J lost 6 bases. CDR3 bases: TGTGCCAGCAGCGCTAGCGGGGGGGCCGGTGATACGCAGTATTTT. Residues: CASSASGGAGDTQYF. Combining the CDR3 with reference TRBV11-1 and TRBJ2-3 gives the whole variable domain EAEVAQSPRYKITEKSQAVAFWCDPISGHATLYWYRQILGQGPELLVQFQDESVVDDSQLPKDRFSAERLKGVDSTLKIQPAELGDSAMYLCASSASGGAGDTQYFGPGTRLTVL.